This T cell receptor beta chain comes out of a study of T cells in Graves' hyperthyroidism and ophthalmopathy. Whole-study results and caveats: Most thyroid clonotypes with frequency above 0.001 were detected in blood.

V lost 6 bases, J lost 5 bases, and 23 bases lay in between. This CDR3 has 16 residues. Hyperthyroidism, newly diagnosed and lasting under 2 months, affected patients aged 18 to 65. Patients were excluded because of uncontrolled infection, other autoimmune disease, pregnancy or lactation. Every diagnosis used clinical symptoms, serum thyroxine and TRAb, thyroid ultrasound and orbital computed tomography. This clonotype came up many times. Its antigen is unknown. Amplification targeted TCR beta CDR3 regions from RNA transcripts. Initially, a first-round RT-PCR of the TCR CDR3 employed the HTBI primer set. TCRdb itself ran the multiplex PCR reads through MiXCR, one entry per CDR3 protein. The sample carries about 420,000 distinct CDR3 sequences, roughly 15% recorded once.

The rearrangement joins TRBV12-3 or TRBV12-4 to TRBJ2-7, with D possibly being TRBD2 (5 bases). The source is a woman between 18 and 29 years old with Graves' hyperthyroidism. The specimen sequenced was blood. The CDR3 spells CASSRDTRIDGDEQYF. Here the CDR3 DNA reads TGTGCCAGCAGCCGGGATACTAGGATCGACGGGGACGAGCAGTACTTC.